This is a list of T cell receptor beta chains from one sample in a study of cytomegalovirus exposure and HLA in healthy donors. The assay was immunoSEQ multiplex PCR, and TCRdb's table has in-frame clones only and misses some. The data contain some 200,000 clones, 55% to 65% of them singletons. The sample was PBMCs. All receptors come from a man aged 40-49 years in good health and CMV-seronegative. The CDR3 runs from the conserved cysteine through the conserved F or W. The D gene is left open where the match is weak. The size field is filled for only some rows; it gives once, few, many or a size class.

j_call clone_size d_call v_call cdr3_aa cdr3_nt
TRBJ2-1 NA NA TRBV7-2 CASSLASSEQFF TGTGCCAGCAGCTTAGCTTCTAGCGAGCAGTTCTTC
TRBJ2-7 NA TRBD2 TRBV15 CATSTIPGLAGDEQYF TGTGCCACCAGCACTATCCCCGGACTAGCGGGAGACGAGCAGTACTTC
TRBJ1-2 few NA TRBV28 CASSPRDGYTF TGTGCCAGCAGTCCCCGCGATGGCTACACCTTC
TRBJ1-1 NA NA TRBV7-2 CASSIPGGGKNTEAFF TGTGCCAGCAGCATCCCCGGAGGCGGGAAGAACACTGAAGCTTTCTTT
TRBJ2-5 few TRBD1 TRBV4-1 CASSPVWTGGVQTQYF TGCGCCAGCAGCCCCGTTTGGACAGGGGGCGTGCAGACCCAGTACTTC
TRBJ1-4 NA NA TRBV7-2 CASNRQVNEKLFF TGTGCCAGCAACCGACAGGTTAATGAAAAACTGTTTTTT
TRBJ2-2 NA NA TRBV5-4 CASSFNRLAGTGELFF TGTGCCAGCAGCTTTAATCGGCTAGCAGGCACCGGGGAGCTGTTTTTT
TRBJ1-5 NA TRBD1 TRBV2 CASGAGGVGQPQHF TGTGCCAGCGGAGCAGGGGGCGTGGGTCAGCCCCAGCATTTT
TRBJ1-1 NA NA TRBV19 CASRSGVSEAFF TGTGCCAGTAGATCGGGGGTTTCTGAAGCTTTCTTT
TRBJ2-7 few NA TRBV19 CASSIGWLAYEQYF TGTGCCAGTAGTATAGGTTGGCTTGCTTACGAGCAGTACTTC
TRBJ2-3 once TRBD2 TRBV30 CAWRGGRLAGGGTDTQYF TGTGCCTGGAGAGGGGGGAGACTAGCGGGAGGGGGCACAGATACGCAGTATTTT
TRBJ1-2 NA NA TRBV7-8 CASSLKGESYGYTF TGTGCCAGCAGCTTAAAGGGGGAGAGCTATGGCTACACCTTC
TRBJ1-2 few NA TRBV19 CASSPKVGPNYGYTF TGTGCCAGTAGTCCTAAAGTGGGCCCTAACTATGGCTACACCTTC
TRBJ2-5 NA NA TRBV11-2 CASRRKLRGALQETQYF TGTGCCAGCAGAAGAAAATTACGGGGGGCGCTACAAGAGACCCAGTACTTC
TRBJ2-7 few TRBD1 TRBV19 CASQGQSSYEQYF TGTGCCAGCCAGGGACAGAGCTCCTACGAGCAGTACTTC
TRBJ1-2 NA TRBD1 TRBV28 CASSFLFDRGFYGYTF TGTGCCAGCAGTTTTCTGTTCGACAGGGGCTTCTATGGCTACACCTTC
TRBJ1-2 few TRBD1 TRBV19 CASTRDRYYTF TGTGCCAGTACCCGGGACAGATACTACACCTTC
TRBJ2-2 NA TRBD2 TRBV11-3 CASSPGLAGDTGELFF TGTGCCAGCAGCCCCGGACTAGCGGGAGACACCGGGGAGCTGTTTTTT
TRBJ2-7 few NA TRBV21-1 CASPTGLAGTYEQYF TGTGCCAGCCCCACCGGTCTAGCGGGAACCTACGAGCAGTACTTC
TRBJ2-5 NA TRBD1 TRBV30 CAWGQGGQETQYF TGTGCCTGGGGACAGGGTGGCCAAGAGACCCAGTACTTC
TRBJ1-1 NA NA TRBV7-2 CASSAQSNTEAFF TGTGCCAGCAGCGCCCAGTCGAACACTGAAGCTTTCTTT
TRBJ2-3 NA TRBD2 TRBV5-1 CASSPTGTSGTDTQYF TGCGCCAGCAGCCCCACCGGGACTAGCGGCACAGATACGCAGTATTTT
TRBJ2-7 once NA TRBV19 CASSMAESSYEQYF TGTGCCAGTAGTATGGCAGAAAGCTCCTACGAGCAGTACTTC
TRBJ2-3 few NA TRBV2 CASSEGGDRSTDTQYF TGTGCCAGCAGTGAAGGCGGAGACAGGAGCACAGATACGCAGTATTTT